These 27 T cell receptor beta chains were sequenced from one sample in a study of cytomegalovirus exposure and HLA in healthy donors (dated by TCRdb to about 2017). Libraries were constructed by the immunoSEQ multiplex PCR assay. For the multiplex PCR, a mixture combining 60 forward primers for TCR Vbeta segments and 13 reverse primers for TCR Jbeta segments was used. As stored in TCRdb, this immuneACCESS dataset retains in-frame rearrangements with V and J assigned. A fraction of the clones does not appear; measured against another copy, unresolved V genes explain less than half of the discrepancy, and the remainder lacks a known reason. The sample table holds fewer than 100,000 clones, of which around 77% were seen once. The ten largest make up approximately 3.5% of the sample. The sequenced sample was PBMCs. These receptors originate from a man aged 35-49 years in good health and CMV-seronegative.

V is TRBV11-2 and J is TRBJ2-7; 7 positions agree with TRBD2. This CDR3 has 16 amino acids. CDR1 is SGHAT, CDR2 FQNNGV, per germline. V was pared by 4 bases and J by 2 bases, with 11 bases of the junction left unmatched. The CDR3 nucleotides are TGTGCCAGCAGCTCCTGGGGGGGGATCCCGGCCTACGAGCAGTACTTC. It specifies CASSSWGGIPAYEQYF.

This sequence joins TRBV7-9 and TRBJ2-1; D may be TRBD2 (6 bases). Trimming shortened V by 6 bases and J by 3 bases, and 9 bases separated the two germline ends. Germline V CDR1 and CDR2: SEHNR, FQNEAQ (reference sequence). This CDR3 spans 13 amino acids. CDR3 nucleotides: TGTGCCAGCAGGGCCGGGGGCTACAATGAGCAGTTCTTC. Encoded protein: CASRAGGYNEQFF. The full variable domain, with the rest looked up from reference TRBV7-9 and TRBJ2-1, is DTGVSQNPRHKITKRGQNVTFRCDPISEHNRLYWYRQTLGQGPEFLTYFQNEAQLEKSRLLSDRFSAERPKGSFSTLEIQRTEQGDSAMYLCASRAGGYNEQFFGPGTRLTVL.

The chain carries TRBV10-3 and TRBJ2-1; a weak D match, TRBD1 (5 bases). Trimming took 9 bases from V and 5 from J, leaving 14 bases between them. This CDR3 has 13 amino acids. Germline V lookup: CDR1 ENHRY, CDR2 SYGVKD. The CDR3 sequence is CAIQEETDNEQFF. CDR3 sequence (DNA): TGTGCCATTCAAGAGGAGACAGACAATGAGCAGTTCTTC.

This clone was observed a few times. The rearrangement links TRBV11-3 to TRBJ2-1, with 7 bases that match TRBD2. The germline V gene encodes CDR1 SGHNT and CDR2 YENEEA. The CDR3 runs to 15 residues. The ends lost 6 bases at V and 0 bases at J; junction bases unmatched: 5. As DNA, the CDR3 is TGTGCCAGCAGTCGCGGGGGTAGCTCCTACAATGAGCAGTTCTTC. Its protein product is CASSRGGSSYNEQFF.

This clone was seen only once. V usage is TRBV12-5 and J usage is TRBJ2-2, with 11 positions matching TRBD2. J lost 3 bases, V lost 5 bases, and 2 bases had no gene match. CDR3 size: 15 residues. Germline CDR1 reads LGHNT; CDR2 reads FRNRAP. The CDR3 sequence is CASGLAGGHTGELFF. The CDR3 DNA reads TGTGCTAGTGGTCTAGCGGGGGGCCACACCGGGGAGCTGTTTTTT. The full variable domain, in which reference TRBV12-5 and TRBJ2-2 provide the parts outside the CDR3, is DARVTQTPRHKVTEMGQEVTMRCQPILGHNTVFWYRQTMMQGLELLAYFRNRAPLDDSGMPKDRFSAEMPDATLATLKIQPSEPRDSAVYFCASGLAGGHTGELFFGEGSRLTVL.

This rearrangement joins TRBV7-9 to TRBJ2-7; D call uncertain. This CDR3 has 14 amino acids. Deletions cut 2 bases from V and 2 bases from J, with 10 bases between. From germline, CDR1 is SEHNR and CDR2 FQNEAQ (reference sequence). The CDR3 region is CASSLSSRPYEQYF. In DNA, the CDR3 is TGTGCCAGCAGCTTATCGTCTAGACCCTACGAGCAGTACTTC.

This chain joins TRBV25-1 and TRBJ2-2; D is ambiguous. The CDR3 spans 15 residues. The V and J ends lost 2 bases and 1 base respectively, with 8 bases between them. Germline CDR1 and CDR2: MGHDK and SYGVNS. In DNA, the CDR3 is TGTGCCAGCAGTGAACCCGCGCAGAACACCGGGGAGCTGTTTTTT. Translated: CASSEPAQNTGELFF. Complete variable domain (other parts from reference TRBV25-1 and TRBJ2-2): EADIYQTPRYLVIGTGKKITLECSQTMGHDKMYWYQQDPGMELHLIHYSYGVNSTEKGDLSSESTVSRIRTEHFPLTLESARPSHTSQYLCASSEPAQNTGELFFGEGSRLTVL.

The chain carries TRBV28 and TRBJ2-7; D is possibly TRBD1 (5 bases). Germline V CDR1 and CDR2: MDHEN, SYDVKM. V was clipped by 3 bases and J by 2 bases, with 8 bases between them. The CDR3 extends over 13 amino acids. CDR3 in DNA: TGTGCCAGCAGTTTGAACAGGCCCTACGAGCAGTACTTC. Its translation is CASSLNRPYEQYF. The complete variable domain, with remaining parts taken from reference TRBV28 and TRBJ2-7, reads DVKVTQSSRYLVKRTGEKVFLECVQDMDHENMFWYRQDPGLGLRLIYFSYDVKMKEKGDIPEGYSVSREKKERFSLILESASTNQTSMYLCASSLNRPYEQYFGPGTRLTVT.

This sequence joins TRBV28 and TRBJ1-2; D unresolved. This CDR3 has 12 amino acids. Germline CDR1 reads MDHEN; CDR2 reads SYDVKM. Trimming left V 5 bases short and J 4 bases short, with 8 bases between. CDR3 sequence: CASSTVLYGYTF. CDR3 DNA sequence: TGTGCCAGCAGTACGGTACTCTATGGCTACACCTTC.

This clone was observed a handful of times. The J gene is TRBJ2-7, the V gene TRBV7-9; 9 nucleotides align to TRBD1. CDR3 length equals 13 residues. Looked up from germline, CDR1 is SEHNR and CDR2 is FQNEAQ (reference sequence). V gave up 5 bases and J gave up 9 bases; unmatched junction bases: 8. CDR3 sequence: CASSPLGQGGQYF. CDR3 nucleotides: TGTGCCAGCAGCCCCCTGGGACAGGGCGGGCAGTACTTC.

The chain is built from TRBV9 and TRBJ2-2; tentative D call: TRBD2 (6 bases). The CDR3 sequence is 16 residues long. V was clipped by 0 bases and J by 1 base, with 10 bases between them. Germline V lookup: CDR1 SGDLS, CDR2 YYNGEE. CDR3 sequence: CASSVARDLNTGELFF. CDR3 nucleotides: TGTGCCAGCAGCGTAGCACGGGACTTGAACACCGGGGAGCTGTTTTTT. Drawing the rest from reference TRBV9 and TRBJ2-2, the complete variable domain is DSGVTQTPKHLITATGQRVTLRCSPRSGDLSVYWYQQSLDQGLQFLIQYYNGEERAKGNILERFSAQQFPDLHSELNLSSLELGDSALYFCASSVARDLNTGELFFGEGSRLTVL.

The CDR3 bases are TGTGCCACCAGCGGTTCTGGACAGGGGGCGTCCTACGAGCAGTACTTC. It encodes CATSGSGQGASYEQYF. The V call is TRBV15, the J call TRBJ2-7; 11 bases map to TRBD1. Looked up from germline, CDR1 is LNHNV and CDR2 is YYDKDF (reference sequence). With V trimmed by 5 bases and J by 1 base, 7 bases remained unmatched. The CDR3 runs to 16 residues.

This chain links TRBV5-1 with TRBJ2-1; 10 bases line up with TRBD2. V dropped 4 bases and J dropped 6; count of bases not matched to a gene: 10. The CDR3 sequence is 16 residues long. Germline CDR1 reads SGHRS; CDR2 reads YFSETQ. CDR3 in DNA: TGCGCCAGCAGCACCTCAACTAGCGGGATGGGCAATGAGCAGTTCTTC. Amino acid sequence: CASSTSTSGMGNEQFF.

This chain joins TRBV5-4 and TRBJ2-3, with D perhaps matching TRBD2 (6 bases). Germline-derived CDR1 and CDR2 are SGHNT and YYREEE (reference sequence). The CDR3 length is 16 residues. V lost 4 bases, J lost 4 bases, and 19 bases lay in between. The CDR3 reads CASSAPLAELADTQYF. Here the CDR3 DNA reads TGTGCCAGCAGCGCTCCGTTAGCGGAGCTTGCAGATACGCAGTATTTT.

The rearrangement joins TRBV15 to TRBJ1-4; D gene unclear. Trimming took 0 bases from V and 8 from J, leaving 7 bases between them. The CDR3 sequence is 13 residues long. Germline V gene data show CDR1 as LNHNV and CDR2 as YYDKDF (reference sequence). The CDR3 DNA reads TGTGCCACCAGCAGAGATCTACGGGAAAAACTGTTTTTT. This gives the protein CATSRDLREKLFF.

CDR3 in amino acids: CASSPQQFPQANYGYTF. CDR3 nucleotides: TGTGCCAGCAGCCCACAACAGTTCCCCCAAGCTAACTATGGCTACACCTTC. The chain links TRBV5-6 to TRBJ1-2; D is uncertain. From germline, CDR1 is SGHDT and CDR2 YYEEEE. Trimming left V 4 bases short and J 0 bases short, with 19 bases between. This CDR3 comprises 17 residues. Full variable domain (missing parts from reference TRBV5-6 and TRBJ1-2): DAGVTQSPTHLIKTRGQQVTLRCSPKSGHDTVSWYQQALGQGPQFIFQYYEEEERQRGNFPDRFSGHQFPNYSSELNVNALLLGDSALYLCASSPQQFPQANYGYTFGSGTRLTVV.

There are a few counts of this clone. DNA for the CDR3: TGTGCCAGCAGCTTGGTGGGGGGGGAGACCCAGTACTTC. The encoded protein is CASSLVGGETQYF. This chain links TRBV5-4 with TRBJ2-5; 7 nucleotides align to TRBD2. The V gene's germline CDR1 is SGHNT and CDR2 YYREEE (reference sequence). With V trimmed by 0 bases and J by 5 bases, 1 base remained unmatched. CDR3 length: 13 residues. Based on the CDR3 plus reference TRBV5-4 and TRBJ2-5, the full variable domain is ETGVTQSPTHLIKTRGQQVTLRCSSQSGHNTVSWYQQALGQGPQFIFQYYREEENGRGNFPPRFSGLQFPNYSSELNVNALELDDSALYLCASSLVGGETQYFGPGTRLLVL.

V is TRBV5-1 and J is TRBJ1-6, with D possibly being TRBD1 (6 bases). V was cut by 1 base and J by 9 bases, with 11 bases left in between. This CDR3 comprises 14 residues. The V gene's germline CDR1 is SGHRS and CDR2 YFSETQ. CDR3 amino acids: CASSLLGQPSPLHF. DNA of the CDR3: TGCGCCAGCAGCTTGTTAGGACAGCCTTCACCCCTCCACTTT.

The V call is TRBV6-1, the J call TRBJ1-5; D not certain. V lost 7 bases to trimming and J lost 0 bases, with 10 bases between them. The CDR3 is 14 residues long. Germline V CDR1 and CDR2: MNHNS, SASEGT. CDR3 protein: CASTPVHSNQPQHF. In DNA form, the CDR3 reads TGTGCCAGCACGCCAGTTCATAGCAATCAGCCCCAGCATTTT.

V is TRBV30 and J is TRBJ1-6, with 7 bases fitting TRBD1. V dropped 0 bases and J dropped 10; count of bases not matched to a gene: 9. This CDR3 has 15 amino acids. Germline V CDR1 and CDR2: GTSNPN, SVGIG (reference sequence). DNA for the CDR3: TGTGCCTGGAGTGTTACGACAGGGCTGGGATCACCCCTCCACTTT. This codes for CAWSVTTGLGSPLHF.

The J gene is TRBJ1-2, the V gene TRBV27; D possibly corresponds to TRBD1 (5 bases). Germline CDR1 is MNHEY and CDR2 is SMNVEV (reference sequence). The V gene lost 8 bases and the J gene lost 1 base, with 11 bases spanning the gap. The CDR3 loop spans 13 amino acids. CDR3 region: CASQGTGNYGYTF. The CDR3 coding sequence is TGTGCCAGCCAGGGCACAGGTAACTATGGCTACACCTTC.

This clone appeared a single time. V and J are TRBV2 and TRBJ2-1; 8 nucleotides agree with TRBD2. Trimming at V came to 6 bases and at J to 8 bases, leaving 9 bases not matched to a gene. Per the germline V gene, CDR1 is SNHLY and CDR2 is FYNNEI. The CDR3 is made up of 14 amino acids. The CDR3 here is CASRLGRGADEQFF. As DNA, the CDR3 is TGTGCCAGCAGACTCGGGAGGGGGGCAGATGAGCAGTTCTTC.

The chain is built from TRBV6-5 and TRBJ1-2; 10 bases map to TRBD1. The CDR3 extends over 15 amino acids. The V gene's germline CDR1 is MNHEY and CDR2 SVGAGI. Trimming removed 8 bases from V and 6 bases from J; junction bases left unmatched: 12. The CDR3 sequence: CASGPGQGIRDGYTF. In DNA, the CDR3 is TGTGCCAGCGGGCCGGGACAGGGGATACGAGATGGCTACACCTTC.

The rearrangement links TRBV15 to TRBJ1-1; 8 nucleotides match TRBD1. CDR3 length: 17 amino acids. V gave up 1 base and J gave up 6 bases; unmatched junction bases: 13. Germline lookup yields CDR1 LNHNV and CDR2 YYDKDF (reference sequence). The CDR3 bases are TGTGCCACCAGCAGAGGGGCCTTTGGGGACAGGTGGGCTGAAGCTTTCTTT. Its protein product is CATSRGAFGDRWAEAFF.

The genes are TRBV4-1 and TRBJ1-5, with D possibly TRBD1 on 5 matching bases. With 1 base removed from V and 6 bases from J, the gap between germline ends came to 16 bases. Germline-derived CDR1 and CDR2 are MGHRA and YSYEKL. The CDR3 spans 16 residues. CDR3 sequence (DNA): TGCGCCAGCAGCCAAGGTAAAGGGGTCTCTTCTCAGCCCCAGCATTTT. This translates into CASSQGKGVSSQPQHF.

This clone was counted between two and nine times. V and J are TRBV6-5 and TRBJ1-2; D ambiguous. The CDR3 spans 13 residues. V lost 2 bases to trimming and J lost 4 bases, with 8 bases between them. Per germline, CDR1 MNHEY and CDR2 SVGAGI. As DNA, the CDR3 is TGTGCCAGCAGTTACCACACGGGCTATGGCTACACCTTC. Translated: CASSYHTGYGYTF.

The chain joins TRBV6-5 to TRBJ2-4; a weak D match, TRBD2 (5 bases). With 5 bases removed from V and 0 bases from J, the gap between germline ends came to 11 bases. The CDR3 sequence is 15 residues long. The germline gives CDR1 MNHEY, CDR2 SVGAGI. The CDR3 loop is CASSRGALAKNIQYF. The CDR3 DNA is TGTGCCAGCAGTCGGGGAGCTCTAGCCAAAAACATTCAGTACTTC.